This TCR beta chain was identified during a study of cytomegalovirus exposure and HLA in healthy donors. Comments on this clone: No antigen is known for it.

PCR primers comprised 60 Vbeta and 13 Jbeta primers. The assay was immunoSEQ multiplex PCR, and TCRdb's table has in-frame clones only and misses some. The table includes over 100,000 clones, approximately 79% detected once. Whole-study findings and limits: Later on, an analysis tied under 20,000 TCR beta sequences to HLA alleles at 0.05 false discovery rate. In an earlier analysis, most TCR beta V segments were productive about 87% or about 30% of the time. According to a later analysis, donors in an Asian-associated ancestry cluster reportedly had fewer N-insertions than the roughly 670-donor mean.

V lost 0 bases to trimming and J lost 6 bases; unmatched junction nucleotides: 6. Germline lookup yields CDR1 MDHEN and CDR2 SYDVKM. The CDR3 sequence is 15 residues long. V is TRBV28 and J is TRBJ2-7, with TRBD1 identical over 9 bases. The receptor was derived from a man aged 55 to 70 in good health and CMV-seropositive. The sequenced material came from PBMCs. The CDR3 sequence: CASSLWGTGLSEQYF. The CDR3 DNA follows: TGTGCCAGCAGTTTATGGGGGACAGGGCTCTCCGAGCAGTACTTC.